The rows below give T cell receptor beta chains drawn from one sample of a study of sequential checkpoint blockade in melanoma. Clones were sequenced by immunoSEQ multiplex PCR, and TCRdb holds only the in-frame ones, with some missing. The sample includes tens of thousands of clones, 80% to 90% seen only once; the top ten take roughly a tenth. Sample: CD8+ T cells sorted from blood (inferred from file names), taken from a patient given nivolumab and ipilimumab in sequence. Receptors were obtained from a human donor with melanoma. Each CDR3 is given with its conserved first and last residue. A D gene is named only where the DNA matches it firmly. Size values are once, few and many counts, or a class for expanded clones, and some rows have none.

TRBV7-6	TRBJ1-5	TRBD1	-	TGTGCCAGCAGCTTAGACCCTGACAGGGCTGGGCAGCCCCAGCATTTT	CASSLDPDRAGQPQHF
TRBV28	TRBJ2-7	TRBD1	-	TGTGCCAGCAGTCCGGGACAGGCCACCTACGAGCAGTACTTC	CASSPGQATYEQYF
TRBV19	TRBJ1-2	-	-	TGTGCCAGTAGCGCCGGCAGGCAGTTCTATGGCTACACCTTC	CASSAGRQFYGYTF
TRBV5-4	TRBJ1-1	-	-	TGTGCCAGCAGCTACGACCGGGACTTGAACACTGAAGCTTTCTTT	CASSYDRDLNTEAFF
TRBV19	TRBJ2-7	TRBD2	few	TGTGCCAGTAGTAAAAACCCGACTAGCGGGAGCTACGAGCAGTACTTC	CASSKNPTSGSYEQYF
TRBV14	TRBJ2-1	TRBD2	few	TGTGCCAGCAGCCAAGATTCTAGCGGGGGACTGAGGGTCCACAATGAGCAGTTCTTC	CASSQDSSGGLRVHNEQFF
TRBV4-1	TRBJ1-6	-	-	TGCGCCAGCAGCCAAGAGCAGGCCAATTCACCCCTCCACTTT	CASSQEQANSPLHF
TRBV19	TRBJ1-2	-	few	TGTGCCAGTAGCCCCTGGAGCCTCCTCGGCTATGGCTACACCTTC	CASSPWSLLGYGYTF
TRBV5-1	TRBJ2-7	-	-	TGCGCCAGCAGCTTAAGTCGGTACGAGCAGTACTTC	CASSLSRYEQYF
TRBV7-9	TRBJ2-6	-	-	TGTGCCAGCAGCTTAGTCATCGGAGGGGACCCCTCTGGGGCCAACGTCCTGACTTTC	CASSLVIGGDPSGANVLTF
TRBV5-6	TRBJ1-4	TRBD1	-	TGTGCCAGCAGCTTTGGGGGACAGGGAGGGAAAAAACTGTTTTTT	CASSFGGQGGKKLFF
TRBV14	TRBJ1-1	-	-	TGTGCCAGCAGCCAAACAGGTTATTCCACTGAAGCTTTCTTT	CASSQTGYSTEAFF
TRBV29-1	TRBJ1-1	TRBD1	once	TGCAGCGCGGGACAGAGGGGCACTGAAGCTTTCTTT	CSAGQRGTEAFF
TRBV6-1	TRBJ2-3	TRBD1	-	TGTGCCAGCAGTGATTTCGGAAGGGGGCAAGATACGCAGTATTTT	CASSDFGRGQDTQYF
TRBV10-2	TRBJ2-7	TRBD2	-	TGCGCCAGCAGGGGACAGACTAGCGGGAGAACGTACGAGCAGTACTTC	CASRGQTSGRTYEQYF
TRBV30	TRBJ2-3	-	-	TGTGCCGCCACCTCCGGGGTCGATTCTTCCACAGATACGCAGTATTTT	CAATSGVDSSTDTQYF
TRBV19	TRBJ1-1	-	-	TGTGCCAGTACCTCGGGACTTACAAACACTGAAGCTTTCTTT	CASTSGLTNTEAFF
TRBV7-9	TRBJ2-7	TRBD2	few	TGTGCCAGCAGCCACCCAGGACTAGCCTGGCCATACGAGCAGTACTTC	CASSHPGLAWPYEQYF
TRBV13	TRBJ2-7	TRBD2	-	TGTGCCAGCAGCTACATACTCGCGGGGGCCTACGAGCAGTACTTC	CASSYILAGAYEQYF
TRBV27	TRBJ1-2	-	-	TGTGCCAGCAGTTTCAGGGGCCCTAACTATGGCTACACCTTC	CASSFRGPNYGYTF
TRBV13	TRBJ2-5	-	-	TGTGCCAGCAGCTTAGGAACATTGACAGCTCAACAAGAGACCCAGTACTTC	CASSLGTLTAQQETQYF
TRBV6-4	TRBJ2-1	-	-	TGTGCCAGCAGCCTTTTGGGGGCTAGCGGACCCTACAATGAGCAGTTCTTC	CASSLLGASGPYNEQFF
TRBV6-1	TRBJ2-5	-	-	TGTGCCAGCAGCCCCCTAGCGTTCCCAGAGACCCAGTACTTC	CASSPLAFPETQYF
TRBV4-1	TRBJ2-7	TRBD2	-	TGCGCCAGCAGCCTTCGTAGCGGGAGCGGTTACGAGCAGTACTTC	CASSLRSGSGYEQYF
TRBV2	TRBJ2-7	TRBD1	-	TGTGCCAGCAGTCCCCGAAAAAAGACAGGGGGAGTCGGGGAGCAGTACTTC	CASSPRKKTGGVGEQYF
TRBV19	TRBJ1-4	-	-	TGTGCCAGTAGTATGACAGCCCCTATCACAACTAATGAAAAACTGTTTTTT	CASSMTAPITTNEKLFF
TRBV9	TRBJ1-4	TRBD1	-	TGTGCCAGCAGCGCACCCGACAGGGACAATGAAAAACTGTTTTTT	CASSAPDRDNEKLFF
TRBV28	TRBJ1-4	-	-	TGTGCCAGCAGTTTTAAGAGGGATGCAACTAATGAAAAACTGTTTTTT	CASSFKRDATNEKLFF
TRBV7-9	TRBJ1-1	TRBD1	-	TGTGCCAGCAGCTTAACAGGGGGACGGCCTGAAGCTTTCTTT	CASSLTGGRPEAFF
TRBV11-2	TRBJ2-7	-	-	TGTGCCAGCAGCTTAGGGGCACAGGGTACCTACGAGCAGTACTTC	CASSLGAQGTYEQYF
TRBV7-8	TRBJ2-7	-	-	TGTGCCAGCAGCTCCCCTGTGAGGGCGGTCACCTACGAGCAGTACTTC	CASSSPVRAVTYEQYF
TRBV9	TRBJ2-1	TRBD2	once	TGTGCCAGCAGCTCCCGACTAGCGCGATACAATGAGCAGTTCTTC	CASSSRLARYNEQFF
TRBV7-7	TRBJ2-7	TRBD1	-	TGTGCCAGCAGCCGCGGACAGGGCAACGAGCAGTACTTC	CASSRGQGNEQYF
TRBV5-1	TRBJ2-3	-	-	TGCGCCAGCAGCTTGTGGCAGGGTACGCAGTATTTT	CASSLWQGTQYF
TRBV5-1	TRBJ1-1	TRBD1	large	TGCGCCAGCAGCTTGGAGGGGGCGACTGAAGCTTTCTTT	CASSLEGATEAFF
TRBV19	TRBJ2-7	-	-	TGTGCCAGTAATTTTCGGGGTAGCTACGAGCAGTACTTC	CASNFRGSYEQYF
TRBV19	TRBJ1-1	TRBD1	-	TGTGCCAGTAGTATAGATGGGACAGGGGGCTTCATGAACACTGAAGCTTTCTTT	CASSIDGTGGFMNTEAFF
TRBV28	TRBJ1-5	-	-	TGTGCCAGCAGCCTCAGGGGATCTGGTCAGCCCCAGCATTTT	CASSLRGSGQPQHF
TRBV6-5	TRBJ1-2	-	once	TGTGCCAGCAGTTACTCCGGCAGGGGTGCTGGCTACACCTTC	CASSYSGRGAGYTF
TRBV7-2	TRBJ2-3	TRBD1	-	TGTGCCAGCAGCTTATGGGACAGGGTAAAGACAGATACGCAGTATTTT	CASSLWDRVKTDTQYF
TRBV5-1	TRBJ2-3	TRBD2	-	TGCGCCAGCAGCTGGACGGGAGGGGTCACAGATACGCAGTATTTT	CASSWTGGVTDTQYF
TRBV10-3	TRBJ2-1	-	-	TGTGCCATCAGTGTAGGAGGTCTTAATGAGCAGTTCTTC	CAISVGGLNEQFF
TRBV10-3	TRBJ2-1	-	-	TGTGCCATCAGTGAACCCGGGATTGACAATGAGCAGTTCTTC	CAISEPGIDNEQFF
TRBV6-5	TRBJ1-5	-	-	TGTGCCAGCAGCCCAGACAGGCTTAGCAATCAGCCCCAGCATTTT	CASSPDRLSNQPQHF
TRBV7-2	TRBJ1-2	TRBD1	once	TGTGCCAGCAGCTTAGTTTCAGGGGGCTCGGTAGGCTACACCTTC	CASSLVSGGSVGYTF
TRBV5-6	TRBJ2-5	-	-	TGTGCCAGCAGCTTGGCCGAGGTGACCCTCCAAGAGACCCAGTACTTC	CASSLAEVTLQETQYF
TRBV4-1	TRBJ1-2	-	-	TGCGCCAGCAGCCAAGAAAGGGGGAGTCCCTATGGCTACACCTTC	CASSQERGSPYGYTF
TRBV15	TRBJ2-1	-	-	TGTGCCACCAGCAGAGATCTAGCCAGCCAAGATGAGCAGTTCTTC	CATSRDLASQDEQFF
TRBV19	TRBJ2-5	-	-	TGTGCCAGTAGTAAAACAACAAGCCCAGGAGAGACCCAGTACTTC	CASSKTTSPGETQYF
TRBV19	TRBJ1-1	TRBD1	few	TGTGCCAGTAGTATAGGACAGGGTTACACTGAAGCTTTCTTT	CASSIGQGYTEAFF
TRBV27	TRBJ1-1	TRBD1	medium-sized	TGTGCCAGCAGTTTATCCAGGGGGATGAACACTGAAGCTTTCTTT	CASSLSRGMNTEAFF
TRBV30	TRBJ2-7	TRBD1	-	TGTGCCTGGAGCCCGGACAGGGCTGGGGAGCAGTACTTC	CAWSPDRAGEQYF
TRBV11-2	TRBJ2-7	TRBD1	-	TGTGCCAGCAGCCTGCACAGGGGAGCCTACGAGCAGTACTTC	CASSLHRGAYEQYF
TRBV13	TRBJ2-7	TRBD1	-	TGTGCCAGCAGCCAGGGACAGCTCTACGAGCAGTACTTC	CASSQGQLYEQYF
TRBV4-1	TRBJ1-5	-	-	TGCGCCAGCAGCGTACTCCGGGACTCCAATCAGCCCCAGCATTTT	CASSVLRDSNQPQHF
TRBV28	TRBJ1-3	TRBD1	-	TGTGCCAGCAGTTACAGGGGATTGGGAAACACCATATATTTT	CASSYRGLGNTIYF
TRBV30	TRBJ2-4	-	-	TGTGCCTGGAGTGGGGTGGGCCTAGCCAAAAACATTCAGTACTTC	CAWSGVGLAKNIQYF
TRBV11-3	TRBJ2-1	TRBD1	-	TGTGCCAGCAGCTACGGGACAGGGAAGTTCTTC	CASSYGTGKFF